A selection of T cell receptor beta chains follows, all from one sample in a study of blood T cell repertoires in COVID-19. Assay used: immunoSEQ multiplex PCR; TCRdb lists only in-frame clones, some missing. Altogether some 66,000 clones are present, roughly 92% being singletons, with the ten largest covering approximately 2.6%. Sequencing was performed on peripheral blood. These receptors all stem from a man aged 65-85 years with active COVID-19. Each CDR3 is given with its conserved first and last residue. D genes are given only for firm matches. The size of a clone is reported for some rows only, either as once, few or many, or as a class for expanded clones.

cdr3_aa,cdr3_nt,clone_size,v_call,d_call,j_call
CASSGQSTDTQYF,TGCGCCAGCAGCGGACAGAGCACAGATACGCAGTATTTT,NA,TRBV5-1,NA,TRBJ2-3
CASSSGQNSNQPQHF,TGTGCCAGCAGCTCGGGACAGAATAGCAATCAGCCCCAGCATTTT,NA,TRBV7-6,TRBD1,TRBJ1-5
CASSRGTGQIYGYTF,TGTGCCAGCAGCCGGGGGACAGGGCAGATCTATGGCTACACCTTC,NA,TRBV7-9,TRBD1,TRBJ1-2
CASSQDGASFNEQFF,TGTGCCAGCAGCCAAGATGGAGCTAGCTTCAATGAGCAGTTCTTC,NA,TRBV3-1/TRBV3-2,NA,TRBJ2-1
CASTGQTYNSPLHF,TGTGCCAGCACCGGACAGACCTATAATTCACCCCTCCACTTT,few,TRBV3-1/TRBV3-2,NA,TRBJ1-6
CASSSGSGNSGVTQYF,TGTGCCAGCAGCTCGGGGAGCGGGAACTCAGGGGTGACCCAGTACTTC,NA,TRBV7-9,NA,TRBJ2-5
CASSRGTEYYNEQFF,TGTGCCAGCAGCCGAGGGACAGAATACTACAATGAGCAGTTCTTC,NA,TRBV7-9,TRBD1,TRBJ2-1
CASSKELQGTLDEQYF,TGTGCCAGCAGCAAAGAATTACAGGGAACGTTGGACGAGCAGTACTTC,NA,TRBV5-4,NA,TRBJ2-7
CASSDPGAWGGTDTQYF,TGCGCCAGCAGTGACCCCGGGGCGTGGGGGGGCACAGATACGCAGTATTTT,NA,TRBV10-2,NA,TRBJ2-3
CASSPYQGVSQPQHF,TGTGCCAGCAGTCCCTACCAGGGTGTGAGCCAGCCCCAGCATTTT,NA,TRBV6-2/TRBV6-3,NA,TRBJ1-5
CATSRDRTSVEQFF,TGTGCCACCAGCAGAGATCGGACTTCAGTTGAGCAGTTCTTC,NA,TRBV15,NA,TRBJ2-1
CASSLPQGSGNTIYF,TGTGCCAGCAGCCTACCTCAGGGCTCGGGAAACACCATATATTTT,NA,TRBV6-2/TRBV6-3,NA,TRBJ1-3
CASSLVQGEVGTF,TGCGCCAGCAGCTTGGTACAGGGGGAGGTAGGCACCTTC,NA,TRBV5-1,TRBD1,TRBJ1-2
CASSLGTSGSGQYF,TGCGCCAGCAGCTTGGGGACTAGCGGCAGCGGGCAGTACTTC,once,TRBV5-1,TRBD2,TRBJ2-7
CASSLGAGQGFEQFF,TGCGCCAGCAGCTTGGGGGCCGGGCAGGGATTTGAGCAGTTCTTC,NA,TRBV5-1,NA,TRBJ2-1
CASSLARQGGLFF,TGTGCCAGCAGTTTAGCGAGGCAGGGAGGACTGTTTTTT,NA,TRBV12-3/TRBV12-4,NA,TRBJ1-4
CASSRGGPYQETQYF,TGTGCCAGCAGCCGCGGGGGCCCGTACCAAGAGACCCAGTACTTC,NA,TRBV11-3,NA,TRBJ2-5
CASSPGQGVRTEAFF,TGTGCCAGCTCACCCGGACAGGGGGTAAGAACTGAAGCTTTCTTT,NA,TRBV18,TRBD1,TRBJ1-1
CASTLDIPGQRNTGELFF,TGTGCCAGCACCTTAGATATTCCGGGACAGAGGAACACCGGGGAGCTGTTTTTT,NA,TRBV11-2,TRBD1,TRBJ2-2
CATSRVRTGDGYTF,TGTGCCACCAGCAGAGTCCGGACAGGGGATGGCTACACCTTC,NA,TRBV15,TRBD1,TRBJ1-2
CASSGGLAGGYSYNEQFF,TGTGCCAGCAGTGGGGGACTAGCGGGGGGTTACTCCTACAATGAGCAGTTCTTC,once,TRBV28,TRBD2,TRBJ2-1
CASSPSGGGPTGVDTQYF,TGTGCCAGCAGCCCCAGCGGAGGCGGGCCGACTGGGGTGGATACGCAGTATTTT,NA,TRBV9,NA,TRBJ2-3
CASSNRDRVEKLFF,TGTGCCAGCAGCAACCGGGACAGGGTTGAAAAACTGTTTTTT,NA,TRBV4-2,TRBD1,TRBJ1-4
CASTPRKETQYF,TGTGCCAGCACCCCGAGAAAAGAGACCCAGTACTTC,NA,TRBV6-5,NA,TRBJ2-5
CASSLGLSSGNTIYF,TGTGCCAGCAGCTTGGGCTTGAGCTCTGGAAACACCATATATTTT,NA,TRBV11-3,NA,TRBJ1-3
CASAGLAGDEQYF,TGTGCCAGCGCGGGGCTAGCGGGTGACGAGCAGTACTTC,NA,TRBV19,TRBD2,TRBJ2-7
CASSDLAADRETQYF,TGCGCCAGCAGCGACCTAGCCGCGGATAGGGAGACCCAGTACTTC,NA,TRBV10-1,NA,TRBJ2-5
CASSRYSNQPQHF,TGTGCCAGCAGCCGGTATAGCAATCAGCCCCAGCATTTT,NA,TRBV12-3/TRBV12-4,NA,TRBJ1-5
CASRLGQGRNEQFF,TGTGCCAGTAGGCTGGGACAGGGGAGGAATGAGCAGTTCTTC,NA,TRBV19,TRBD1,TRBJ2-1
CASVDRGLPDTQYF,TGTGCCAGCGTCGACAGGGGCCTACCAGATACGCAGTATTTT,NA,TRBV19,TRBD1,TRBJ2-3
CASGVDDRVFYEQYF,TGTGCTAGTGGTGTCGACGACAGGGTGTTCTACGAGCAGTACTTC,NA,TRBV12-5,TRBD1,TRBJ2-7
CASTDSPLAGTF,TGTGCCAGCACAGACAGTCCCTTAGCGGGTACCTTC,NA,TRBV6-6,NA,TRBJ1-2
CASSETQGTGYTF,TGTGCCAGCAGTGAAACTCAAGGGACAGGCTACACCTTC,NA,TRBV6-1,NA,TRBJ1-2
CASSLGPTDRGQPQHF,TGCGCCAGCAGCTTAGGCCCCACGGACAGGGGCCAGCCCCAGCATTTT,NA,TRBV5-1,TRBD1,TRBJ1-5
CASSEDRVGETQYF,TGTGCCAGCAGTGAAGACAGGGTAGGAGAGACCCAGTACTTC,NA,TRBV6-1,NA,TRBJ2-5
CASSLVGWGSTNYGYTF,TGTGCCAGCAGCTTGGTTGGGTGGGGCAGTACTAACTATGGCTACACCTTC,NA,TRBV5-4,NA,TRBJ1-2
CASSGTLAGVSSYNEQFF,TGTGCCAGTAGTGGAACACTAGCGGGGGTTAGCTCCTACAATGAGCAGTTCTTC,NA,TRBV19,TRBD2,TRBJ2-1
CASSHWTDNSPLHF,TGTGCCAGCAGCCACTGGACAGATAATTCACCCCTCCACTTT,few,TRBV3-1/TRBV3-2,NA,TRBJ1-6
CASSQGASQPQHF,TGTGCCAGCAGCCAAGGGGCCAGTCAGCCCCAGCATTTT,NA,TRBV3-1/TRBV3-2,NA,TRBJ1-5
CASSRTGTDGGYTF,TGTGCCAGCAGCCGCACCGGGACAGATGGAGGCTACACCTTC,NA,TRBV6-5,TRBD1,TRBJ1-2
CASSSNRGKAFF,TGTGCCAGCAGTTCAAACAGGGGTAAGGCTTTCTTT,NA,TRBV12-3/TRBV12-4,TRBD1,TRBJ1-1
CASSLPGGLNEQFF,TGTGCCAGTAGTCTTCCGGGGGGCCTCAATGAGCAGTTCTTC,NA,TRBV19,NA,TRBJ2-1
CASSPQGVRTEAFF,TGTGCCAGCAGCCCGCAAGGGGTAAGGACTGAAGCTTTCTTT,once,TRBV3-1/TRBV3-2,NA,TRBJ1-1
CASSLGQGVYLETQYF,TGTGCCAGCAGCTTGGGACAGGGGGTTTATCTGGAGACCCAGTACTTC,NA,TRBV5-5,TRBD1,TRBJ2-5
CASSTTGYGEQFF,TGTGCCAGCAGTACCACAGGGTATGGTGAGCAGTTCTTC,NA,TRBV6-5,NA,TRBJ2-1
CASKLAGGPADTQYF,TGTGCCTCAAAACTAGCGGGGGGGCCGGCAGATACGCAGTATTTT,NA,TRBV10-3,TRBD2,TRBJ2-3
CASSSTSPGELFF,TGCGCCAGCAGCTCGACTAGCCCCGGGGAGCTGTTTTTT,NA,TRBV10-1,TRBD2,TRBJ2-2
CASSYRDLQETQYF,TGTGCCAGCAGCTACCGGGACTTACAAGAGACCCAGTACTTC,NA,TRBV7-9,NA,TRBJ2-5
CASSSQGAAGNTIYF,TGTGCCAGCAGCTCCCAGGGGGCTGCTGGAAACACCATATATTTT,NA,TRBV4-2,TRBD1,TRBJ1-3
CASSLGWEQFF,TGTGCCAGCAGCCTAGGATGGGAGCAGTTCTTC,NA,TRBV6-5,NA,TRBJ2-1
CASRGQVNTGELFF,TGCGCCAGCAGGGGACAAGTGAACACCGGGGAGCTGTTTTTT,NA,TRBV4-3,NA,TRBJ2-2